This T cell receptor beta chain is drawn from a study of Ad26.COV2.S vaccination and SARS-CoV-2 variants. The sample's treatment: roughly 20 received Ad26.COV2.S at low or high dose, single or two shots; roughly five received placebo; per-sample allocation not given. Sampling took place 63 days after the first vaccine or placebo injection. This CDR3 has 14 residues. The V gene's germline CDR1 is SGHNT and CDR2 YYREEE (reference sequence). Between the trimmed V and J ends, which lost 4 bases and 4 bases, there was a span of 12 bases. TCRdb's copy holds only in-frame clones and misses some; the assay was immunoSEQ multiplex PCR. This table holds approximately 500,000 clones, around 88% found once. By sample fraction, this clone is medium-sized (0.01 to 0.1%).

The V gene is TRBV5-4, the J gene TRBJ1-3, with D maybe TRBD1 (6 bases). This TCR came from a person between 18 and 65 years old who received the Ad26.COV2.S COVID-19 vaccine or a placebo. Sequences were derived from peripheral blood, sampled in a trial of Ad26.COV2.S vaccine versus placebo. CDR3 sequence reads: CASSRGAEGNTIYF. The CDR3 DNA reads as TGTGCCAGCAGCCGGGGGGCGGAAGGAAACACCATATATTTT.